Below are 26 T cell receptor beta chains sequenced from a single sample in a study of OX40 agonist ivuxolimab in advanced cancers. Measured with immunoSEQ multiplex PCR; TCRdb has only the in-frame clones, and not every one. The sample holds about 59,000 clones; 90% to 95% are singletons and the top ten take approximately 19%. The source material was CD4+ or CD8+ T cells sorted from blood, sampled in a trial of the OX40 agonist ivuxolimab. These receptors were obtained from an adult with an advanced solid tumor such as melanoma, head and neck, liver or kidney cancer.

The CDR3 loop reads CAWIDNGGSSSYEQYF. CDR3 sequence (DNA): TGTGCCTGGATTGACAATGGCGGGTCAAGCTCCTACGAGCAGTACTTC. This sequence joins TRBV30 and TRBJ2-7; possibly TRBD2 for D (5 bases). The germline V and J ends were trimmed by 4 bases and 0 bases, with 19 bases remaining between them. The CDR3 loop spans 16 amino acids. Germline V gene sequence: CDR1 GTSNPN, CDR2 SVGIG (reference sequence).

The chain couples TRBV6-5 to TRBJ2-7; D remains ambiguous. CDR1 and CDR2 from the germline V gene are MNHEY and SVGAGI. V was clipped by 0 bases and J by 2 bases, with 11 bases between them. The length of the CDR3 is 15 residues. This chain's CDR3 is CASSYSGRVAYEQYF. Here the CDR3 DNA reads TGTGCCAGCAGTTACTCGGGCAGAGTGGCCTACGAGCAGTACTTC.

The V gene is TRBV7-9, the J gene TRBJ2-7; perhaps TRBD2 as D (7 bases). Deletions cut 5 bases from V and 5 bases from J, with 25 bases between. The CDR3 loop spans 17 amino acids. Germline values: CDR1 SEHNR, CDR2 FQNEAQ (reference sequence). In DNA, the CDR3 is TGTGCCAGCAGCCAGACCTTCGGGGGGCGCAGGATCCACGAGCAGTACTTC. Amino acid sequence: CASSQTFGGRRIHEQYF.

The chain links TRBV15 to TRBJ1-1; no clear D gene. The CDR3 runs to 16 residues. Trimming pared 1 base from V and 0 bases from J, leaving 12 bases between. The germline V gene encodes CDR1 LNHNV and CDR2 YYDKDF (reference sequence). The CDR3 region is CATSRGAGNMNTEAFF. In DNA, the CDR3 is TGTGCCACCAGCAGAGGGGCAGGAAACATGAACACTGAAGCTTTCTTT.

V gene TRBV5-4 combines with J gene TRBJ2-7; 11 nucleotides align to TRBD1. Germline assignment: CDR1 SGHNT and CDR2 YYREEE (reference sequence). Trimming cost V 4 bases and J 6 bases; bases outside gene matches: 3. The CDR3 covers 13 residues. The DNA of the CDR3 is TGTGCCAGCAGCAGAGGGACAGGGGGCGAGCAGTACTTC. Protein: CASSRGTGGEQYF.

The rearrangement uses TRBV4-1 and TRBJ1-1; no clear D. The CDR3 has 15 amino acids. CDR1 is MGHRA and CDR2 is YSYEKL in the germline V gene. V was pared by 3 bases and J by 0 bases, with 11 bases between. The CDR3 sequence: CASSHLTEMNTEAFF. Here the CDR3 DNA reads TGCGCCAGCAGCCACCTAACAGAAATGAACACTGAAGCTTTCTTT.

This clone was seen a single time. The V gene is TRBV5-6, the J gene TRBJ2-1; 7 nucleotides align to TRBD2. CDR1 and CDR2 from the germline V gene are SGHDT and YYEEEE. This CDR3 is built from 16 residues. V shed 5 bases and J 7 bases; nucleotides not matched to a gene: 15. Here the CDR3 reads CASSQSSGVFRNEQFF. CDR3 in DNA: TGTGCCAGCAGTCAGTCTAGCGGTGTATTTAGAAATGAGCAGTTCTTC.

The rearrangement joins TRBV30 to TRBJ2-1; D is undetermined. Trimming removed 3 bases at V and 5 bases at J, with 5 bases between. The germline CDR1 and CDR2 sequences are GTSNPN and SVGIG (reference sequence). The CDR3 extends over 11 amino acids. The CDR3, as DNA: TGTGCCTGGAGCCTGAACAATGAGCAGTTCTTC. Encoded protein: CAWSLNNEQFF.

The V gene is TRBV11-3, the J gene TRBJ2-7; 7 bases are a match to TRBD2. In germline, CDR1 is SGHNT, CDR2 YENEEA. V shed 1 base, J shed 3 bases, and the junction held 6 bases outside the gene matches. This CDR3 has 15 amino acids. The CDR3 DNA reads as TGTGCCAGCAGCTTAGCTCTACGGACTAGCTACGAGCAGTACTTC. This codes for CASSLALRTSYEQYF. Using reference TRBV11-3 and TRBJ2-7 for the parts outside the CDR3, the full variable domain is EAGVVQSPRYKIIEKKQPVAFWCNPISGHNTLYWYLQNLGQGPELLIRYENEEAVDDSQLPKDRFSAERLKGVDSTLKIQPAELGDSAVYLCASSLALRTSYEQYFGPGTRLTVT.

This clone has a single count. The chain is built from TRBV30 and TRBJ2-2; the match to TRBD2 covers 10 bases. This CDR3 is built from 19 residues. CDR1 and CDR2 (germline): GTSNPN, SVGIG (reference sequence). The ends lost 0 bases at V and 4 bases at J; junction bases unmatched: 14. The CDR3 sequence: CAWSVLWVPGLAFTGELFF. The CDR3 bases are TGTGCCTGGAGTGTACTTTGGGTCCCGGGACTAGCGTTCACCGGGGAGCTGTTTTTT.

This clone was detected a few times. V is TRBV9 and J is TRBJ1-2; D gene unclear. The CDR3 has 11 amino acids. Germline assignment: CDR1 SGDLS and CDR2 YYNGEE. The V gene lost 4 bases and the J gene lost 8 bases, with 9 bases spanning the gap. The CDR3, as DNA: TGTGCCAGCAGCAAAGGGCCAGGCTACACCTTC. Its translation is CASSKGPGYTF. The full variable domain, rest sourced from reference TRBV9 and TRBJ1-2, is DSGVTQTPKHLITATGQRVTLRCSPRSGDLSVYWYQQSLDQGLQFLIQYYNGEERAKGNILERFSAQQFPDLHSELNLSSLELGDSALYFCASSKGPGYTFGSGTRLTVV.

As DNA, the CDR3 is TGTGCCAGCAGCCAAGGGATAGAAACAGAAGCTTTCTTT. It encodes CASSQGIETEAFF. The J gene is TRBJ1-1, the V gene TRBV14, with unresolved D. This CDR3 spans 13 amino acids. Germline V gives CDR1 SGHDN, CDR2 FVKESK. V lost 1 base and J lost 8, with 11 bases in between.

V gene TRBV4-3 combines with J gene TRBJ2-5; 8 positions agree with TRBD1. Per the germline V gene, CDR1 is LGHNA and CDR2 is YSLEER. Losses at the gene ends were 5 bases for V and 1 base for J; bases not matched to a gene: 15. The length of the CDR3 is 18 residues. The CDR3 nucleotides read TGCGCCAGCAGCGTCGCGTTAGGCACAGGGGGTTTCCAAGAGACCCAGTACTTC. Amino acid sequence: CASSVALGTGGFQETQYF.

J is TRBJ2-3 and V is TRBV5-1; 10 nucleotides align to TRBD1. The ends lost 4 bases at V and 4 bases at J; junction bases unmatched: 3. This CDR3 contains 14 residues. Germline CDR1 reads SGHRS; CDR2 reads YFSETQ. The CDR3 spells CASSPDRGPDTQYF. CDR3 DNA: TGCGCCAGCAGCCCTGACAGGGGGCCAGATACGCAGTATTTT.

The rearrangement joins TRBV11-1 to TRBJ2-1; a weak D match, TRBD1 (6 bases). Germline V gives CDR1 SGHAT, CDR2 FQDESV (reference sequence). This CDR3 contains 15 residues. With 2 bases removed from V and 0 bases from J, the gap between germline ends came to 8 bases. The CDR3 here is CASSLTGFSYNEQFF. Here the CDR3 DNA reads TGTGCCAGCAGCTTAACAGGGTTCTCCTACAATGAGCAGTTCTTC.

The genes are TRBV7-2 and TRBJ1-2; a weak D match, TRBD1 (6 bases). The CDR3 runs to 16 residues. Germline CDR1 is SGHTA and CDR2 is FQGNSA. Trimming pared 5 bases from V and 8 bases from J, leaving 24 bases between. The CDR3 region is CASSRRERGQLRGYTF. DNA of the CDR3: TGTGCCAGCAGCCGTAGGGAGCGGGGGCAACTTCGGGGCTACACCTTC. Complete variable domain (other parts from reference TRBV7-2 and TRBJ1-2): GAGVSQSPSNKVTEKGKDVELRCDPISGHTALYWYRQSLGQGLEFLIYFQGNSAPDKSGLPSDRFSAERTGGSVSTLTIQRTQQEDSAVYLCASSRRERGQLRGYTFGSGTRLTVV.

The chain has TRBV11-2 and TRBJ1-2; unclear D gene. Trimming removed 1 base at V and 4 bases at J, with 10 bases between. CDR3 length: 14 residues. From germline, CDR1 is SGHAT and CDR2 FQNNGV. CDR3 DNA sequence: TGTGCCAGCAGCTTAGTAGGGATTACCTATGGCTACACCTTC. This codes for CASSLVGITYGYTF.

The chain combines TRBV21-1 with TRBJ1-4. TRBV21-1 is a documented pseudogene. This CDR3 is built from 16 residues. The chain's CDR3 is CASSKGLREVCEKLFF. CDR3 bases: TGTGCCAGCAGCAAGGGTTTGAGGGAGGTTTGTGAAAAACTGTTTTTT.

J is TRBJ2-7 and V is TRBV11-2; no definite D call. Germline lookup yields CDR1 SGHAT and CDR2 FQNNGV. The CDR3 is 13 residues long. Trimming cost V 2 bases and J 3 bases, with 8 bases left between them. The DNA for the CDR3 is TGTGCCAGCAGCTTAAATACGGGCTACGAGCAGTACTTC. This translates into CASSLNTGYEQYF.

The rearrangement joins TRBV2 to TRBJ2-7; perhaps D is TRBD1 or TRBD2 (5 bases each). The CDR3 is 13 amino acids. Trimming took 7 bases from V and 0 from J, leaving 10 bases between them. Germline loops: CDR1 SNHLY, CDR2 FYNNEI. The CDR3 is CASIQGTSYEQYF. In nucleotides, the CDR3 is TGTGCCAGCATTCAAGGGACCTCCTACGAGCAGTACTTC.

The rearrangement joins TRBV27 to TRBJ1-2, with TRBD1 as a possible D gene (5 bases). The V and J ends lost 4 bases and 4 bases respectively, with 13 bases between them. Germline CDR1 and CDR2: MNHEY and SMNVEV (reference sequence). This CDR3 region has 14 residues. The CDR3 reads CASSSPGGGYGYTF. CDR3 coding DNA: TGTGCCAGCAGTTCACCCGGGGGGGGCTATGGCTACACCTTC.

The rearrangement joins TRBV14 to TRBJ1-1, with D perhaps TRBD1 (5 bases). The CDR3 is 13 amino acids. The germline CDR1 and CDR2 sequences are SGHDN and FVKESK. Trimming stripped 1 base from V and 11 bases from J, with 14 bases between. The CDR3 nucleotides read TGTGCCAGCAGCCAAGTCGGAGGGTGGGGCGCTTTCTTT. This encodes CASSQVGGWGAFF.

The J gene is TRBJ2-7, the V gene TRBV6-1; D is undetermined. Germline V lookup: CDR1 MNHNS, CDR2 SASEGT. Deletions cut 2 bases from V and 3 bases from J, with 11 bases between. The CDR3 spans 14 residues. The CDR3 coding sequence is TGTGCCAGCAGTGAACGGTCTGAATACTACGAGCAGTACTTC. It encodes CASSERSEYYEQYF.

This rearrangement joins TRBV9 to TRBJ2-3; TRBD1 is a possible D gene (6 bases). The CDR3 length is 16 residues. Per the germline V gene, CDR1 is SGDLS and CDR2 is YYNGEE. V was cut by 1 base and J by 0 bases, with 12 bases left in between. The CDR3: CASSVWAGVSTDTQYF. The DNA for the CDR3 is TGTGCCAGCAGCGTATGGGCAGGGGTTAGCACAGATACGCAGTATTTT. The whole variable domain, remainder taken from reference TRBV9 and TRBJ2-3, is DSGVTQTPKHLITATGQRVTLRCSPRSGDLSVYWYQQSLDQGLQFLIQYYNGEERAKGNILERFSAQQFPDLHSELNLSSLELGDSALYFCASSVWAGVSTDTQYFGPGTRLTVL.

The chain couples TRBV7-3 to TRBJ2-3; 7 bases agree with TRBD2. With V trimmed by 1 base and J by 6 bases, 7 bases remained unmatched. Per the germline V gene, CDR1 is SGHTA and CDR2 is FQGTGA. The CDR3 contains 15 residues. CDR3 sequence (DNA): TGTGCCAGCAGCTTAAGTGCCGGCGGGAGCGATACGCAGTATTTT. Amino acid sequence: CASSLSAGGSDTQYF.

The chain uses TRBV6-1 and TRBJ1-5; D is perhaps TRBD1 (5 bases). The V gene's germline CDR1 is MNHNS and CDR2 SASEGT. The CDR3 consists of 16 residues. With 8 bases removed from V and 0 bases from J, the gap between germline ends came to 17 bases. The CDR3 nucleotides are TGTGCCAGCCGTGTAGGACGACAGAATAGCAATCAGCCCCAGCATTTT. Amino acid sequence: CASRVGRQNSNQPQHF.